This TCR beta chain is drawn from a study of cytomegalovirus exposure and HLA in healthy donors. In the study overall: Among roughly 180 million T cells, an earlier analysis found about 100 million unique TCR beta sequences. Points from the study as a whole: V- and J-gene trimming of TCR beta was linked (in a later analysis) to a missense DCLRE1C variant.

Notes on this clone: Its matching antigen is unknown.

13 Jbeta primers and 60 Vbeta primers were used for the PCR. Using immunoSEQ multiplex PCR, the repertoire was profiled, and TCRdb retains in-frame clones only, with some absent. The table has 170,000 or so clones, approximately 79% seen once; the top ten hold approximately 0.73%. Everyone who donated was a healthy bone marrow donor. These donors counted as nominally healthy when sampled, but unrecorded immune exposures were likely. This sequence originates from a middle-aged woman in good health and CMV-seronegative. The sequenced sample consisted of PBMCs.

CDR3 in amino acids: CASSSGDSYEQYF. In DNA, the CDR3 is TGTGCCAGCAGCTCAGGGGACTCCTACGAGCAGTACTTC. The chain has TRBV7-2 and TRBJ2-7, with D tentatively TRBD1 (6 bases). V lost 4 bases and J 0 bases, leaving 7 bases between the germline ends. This CDR3 has 13 residues. The germline CDR1 and CDR2 sequences are SGHTA and FQGNSA.